These 10 T cell receptor beta chains were sequenced from one sample in a study of blood T cell repertoires in COVID-19. Method: immunoSEQ multiplex PCR; TCRdb's copy keeps in-frame clones and lacks some. This sample carries 650,000 to 800,000 clones, 80% to 90% of them seen once, and the ten largest clones take roughly 0.25%. Sequencing was done on a sample of peripheral blood. These receptors were obtained from a woman between 18 and 29 years old with acute or convalescent COVID-19.

The chain has TRBV4-2 and TRBJ2-2; weak D call: TRBD1 (6 bases). The V and J ends lost 3 bases and 9 bases respectively, with 17 bases between them. The CDR3 has 15 residues. The germline gives CDR1 LGHNA, CDR2 YNFKEQ. CDR3 sequence: CASSHPRQGFRELFF. The CDR3, as DNA: TGTGCCAGCAGCCACCCCAGGCAGGGGTTCAGGGAGCTGTTTTTT.

This clone has a single count. The chain joins TRBV5-1 to TRBJ2-5; D is perhaps TRBD2 (5 bases). The CDR3 is 14 amino acids. CDR1 and CDR2 from the germline V gene are SGHRS and YFSETQ. Trimming removed 2 bases from V and 4 bases from J, with 12 bases in between. In nucleotides, the CDR3 is TGCGCCAGCAGCTTAAAGGACGGGGTAGAGACCCAGTACTTC. It encodes CASSLKDGVETQYF.

V usage is TRBV5-6 and J usage is TRBJ1-4; unclear D gene. The V end was cut by 1 base, the J end by 11 bases, with 15 bases between. The length of the CDR3 is 14 residues. Germline CDR1 SGHDT, CDR2 YYEEEE. The DNA for the CDR3 is TGTGCCAGCAGCTTGAGCGCAGTCCCTGTGAAACTGTTTTTT. Protein: CASSLSAVPVKLFF.

The chain carries TRBV7-9 and TRBJ2-3; tentatively, D is TRBD2 (6 bases). The CDR3 contains 17 residues. CDR1 SEHNR and CDR2 FQNEAQ come from the germline V gene (reference sequence). V lost 6 bases and J lost 0, with 19 bases in between. In DNA form, the CDR3 reads TGTGCCAGCAGACATGGAGGGGCAGCTAAGAGCACAGATACGCAGTATTTT. Protein sequence: CASRHGGAAKSTDTQYF.

The genes are TRBV12-3 or TRBV12-4 and TRBJ2-7; TRBD1 is a possible D gene (5 bases). The CDR3 totals 13 residues. V was shortened by 6 bases and J by 2 bases, with 11 bases between the two germline ends. CDR3 loop: CASSSRGTYEQYF. In nucleotides, the CDR3 is TGTGCCAGCAGCTCTAGGGGAACCTACGAGCAGTACTTC.

The chain has TRBV9 and TRBJ2-1; 9 bases map to TRBD2. Germline CDR1 SGDLS, CDR2 YYNGEE. V was pared by 0 bases and J by 7 bases, with 8 bases of the junction left unmatched. The CDR3 sequence is 16 residues long. Here the CDR3 DNA reads TGTGCCAGCAGCGTAGTAGGCGGGGGGGCGGTTAATGAGCAGTTCTTC. Protein product: CASSVVGGGAVNEQFF.

J is TRBJ1-1 and V is TRBV2; unclear D gene. CDR1 and CDR2 from the germline V gene are SNHLY and FYNNEI. Trimming shortened V by 4 bases and J by 4 bases, and 4 bases separated the two germline ends. The CDR3 length is 11 residues. CDR3 sequence (DNA): TGTGCCAGCAGTGCATTCACTGAAGCTTTCTTT. Its protein is CASSAFTEAFF.

The V gene is TRBV4-2, the J gene TRBJ1-1, with D tentatively TRBD1 (5 bases). The V end lost 3 bases, the J end lost 5 bases, and 13 bases lay between the germline ends. This CDR3 has 14 residues. Per the germline V gene, CDR1 is LGHNA and CDR2 is YNFKEQ. CDR3 in amino acids: CASSQSRAGTEAFF. In DNA form, the CDR3 reads TGTGCCAGCAGCCAGAGCAGGGCAGGGACTGAAGCTTTCTTT.

The J gene is TRBJ2-3, the V gene TRBV11-2; 11 bases line up with TRBD1. V dropped 5 bases and J dropped 5; count of bases not matched to a gene: 6. This CDR3 region has 15 residues. CDR1 and CDR2 from the germline V gene are SGHAT and FQNNGV. The CDR3 sequence is CASSAGQGAVDTQYF. CDR3 in DNA: TGTGCCAGCAGCGCCGGACAGGGGGCCGTAGATACGCAGTATTTT.

V usage is TRBV7-6 and J usage is TRBJ2-7, with D perhaps matching TRBD2 (5 bases). Germline CDR1 is SGHVS and CDR2 is FNYEAQ. The CDR3 length is 13 residues. Trimming pared 5 bases from V and 4 bases from J, leaving 12 bases between. The CDR3 is CASSRERPYEQYF. In DNA, the CDR3 is TGTGCCAGCAGCCGAGAGCGGCCGTACGAGCAGTACTTC.